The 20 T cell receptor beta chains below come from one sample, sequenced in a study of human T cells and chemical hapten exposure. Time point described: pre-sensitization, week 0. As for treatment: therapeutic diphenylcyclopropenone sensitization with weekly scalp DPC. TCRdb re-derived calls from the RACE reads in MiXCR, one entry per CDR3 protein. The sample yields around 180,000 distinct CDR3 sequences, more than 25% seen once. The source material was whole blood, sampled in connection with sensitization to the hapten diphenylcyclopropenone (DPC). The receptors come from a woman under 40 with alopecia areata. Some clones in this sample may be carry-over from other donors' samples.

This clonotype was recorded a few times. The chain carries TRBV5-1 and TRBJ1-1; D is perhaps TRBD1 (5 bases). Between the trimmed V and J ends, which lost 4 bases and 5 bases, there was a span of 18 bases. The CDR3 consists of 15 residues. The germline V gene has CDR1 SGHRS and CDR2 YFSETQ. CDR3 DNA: TGCGCCAGCAGCCTGGGGGGATATGGCATAACTGAAGCTTTCTTT. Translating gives CASSLGGYGITEAFF.

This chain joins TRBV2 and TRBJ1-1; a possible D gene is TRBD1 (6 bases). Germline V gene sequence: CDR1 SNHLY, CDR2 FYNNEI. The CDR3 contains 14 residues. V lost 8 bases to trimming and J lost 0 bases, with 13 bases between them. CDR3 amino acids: CASGGQLMNTEAFF. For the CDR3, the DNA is TGTGCCAGCGGCGGACAGCTAATGAACACTGAAGCTTTCTTT. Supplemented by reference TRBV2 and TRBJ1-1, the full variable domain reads EPEVTQTPSHQVTQMGQEVILRCVPISNHLYFYWYRQILGQKVEFLVSFYNNEISEKSEIFDDQFSVERPDGSNFTLKIRSTKLEDSAMYFCASGGQLMNTEAFFGQGTRLTVV.

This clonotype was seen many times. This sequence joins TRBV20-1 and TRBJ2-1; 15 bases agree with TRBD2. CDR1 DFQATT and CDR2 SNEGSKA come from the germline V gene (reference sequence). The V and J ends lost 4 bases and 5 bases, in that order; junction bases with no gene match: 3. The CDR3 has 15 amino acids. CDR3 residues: CSAKGLAGGNNEQFF. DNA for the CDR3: TGCAGTGCTAAGGGACTAGCGGGGGGAAACAATGAGCAGTTCTTC.

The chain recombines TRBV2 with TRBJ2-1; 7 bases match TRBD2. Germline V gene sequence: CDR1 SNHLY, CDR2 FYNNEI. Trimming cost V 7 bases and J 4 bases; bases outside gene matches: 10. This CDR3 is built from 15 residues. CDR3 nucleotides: TGTGCCAGCATTCTCGGTCTAGCGGCGTACAATGAGCAGTTCTTC. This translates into CASILGLAAYNEQFF.

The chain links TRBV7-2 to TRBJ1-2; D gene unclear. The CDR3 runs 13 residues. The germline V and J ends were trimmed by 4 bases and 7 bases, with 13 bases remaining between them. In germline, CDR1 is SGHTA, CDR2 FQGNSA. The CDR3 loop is CASSSPLAFGYTF. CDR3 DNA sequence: TGTGCCAGCAGCTCTCCCTTGGCTTTTGGCTACACCTTC.

CDR3 nucleotide sequence: TGTGCCACCAGCAGAGACCCAGGACAGGGAGGCGAGCAGTACTTC. Translating it yields CATSRDPGQGGEQYF. The rearrangement uses TRBV15 and TRBJ2-7; 8 nucleotides match TRBD1. This CDR3 region has 15 residues. Looked up from germline, CDR1 is LNHNV and CDR2 is YYDKDF (reference sequence). V lost 0 bases, J lost 6 bases, and 7 bases stayed unmatched.

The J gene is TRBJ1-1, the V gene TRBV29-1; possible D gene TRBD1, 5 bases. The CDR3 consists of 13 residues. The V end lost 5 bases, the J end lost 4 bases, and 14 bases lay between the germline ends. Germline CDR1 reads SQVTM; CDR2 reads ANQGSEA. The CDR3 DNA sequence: TGCAGCGTTTCCCCATCCGGGACCACTGAAGCTTTCTTT. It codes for CSVSPSGTTEAFF.

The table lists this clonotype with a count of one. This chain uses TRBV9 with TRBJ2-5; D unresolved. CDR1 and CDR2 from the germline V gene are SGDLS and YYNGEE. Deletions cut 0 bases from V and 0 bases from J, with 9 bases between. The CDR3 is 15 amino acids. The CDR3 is CASSVGVLNQETQYF. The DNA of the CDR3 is TGTGCCAGCAGCGTAGGAGTACTCAACCAAGAGACCCAGTACTTC.

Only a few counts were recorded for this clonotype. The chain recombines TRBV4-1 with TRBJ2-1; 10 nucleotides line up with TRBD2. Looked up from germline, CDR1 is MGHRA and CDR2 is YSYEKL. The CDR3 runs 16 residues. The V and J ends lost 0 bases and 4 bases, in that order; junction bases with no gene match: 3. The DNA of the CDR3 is TGCGCCAGCAGCCAAGAGGGACTAGCGTCTTACAATGAGCAGTTCTTC. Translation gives CASSQEGLASYNEQFF.

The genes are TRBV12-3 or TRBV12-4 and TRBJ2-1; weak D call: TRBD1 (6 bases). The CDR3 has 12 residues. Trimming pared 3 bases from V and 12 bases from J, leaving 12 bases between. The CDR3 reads CASSFGGAGQFF. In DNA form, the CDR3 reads TGTGCCAGCAGTTTTGGGGGCGCAGGGCAGTTCTTC.

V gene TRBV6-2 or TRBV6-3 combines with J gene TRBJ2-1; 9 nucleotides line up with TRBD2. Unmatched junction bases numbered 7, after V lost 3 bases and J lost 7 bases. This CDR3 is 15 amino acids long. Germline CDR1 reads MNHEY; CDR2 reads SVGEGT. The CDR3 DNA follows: TGTGCCAGCAGTTATTTAGCGGGAGAAGGAAATGAGCAGTTCTTC. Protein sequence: CASSYLAGEGNEQFF.

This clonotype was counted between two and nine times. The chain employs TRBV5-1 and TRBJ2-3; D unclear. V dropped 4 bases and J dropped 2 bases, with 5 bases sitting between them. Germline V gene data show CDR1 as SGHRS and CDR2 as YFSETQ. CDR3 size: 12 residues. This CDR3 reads CASSGSTDTQYF. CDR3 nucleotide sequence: TGCGCCAGCAGCGGCTCCACAGATACGCAGTATTTT. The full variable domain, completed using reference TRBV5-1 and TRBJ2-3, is KAGVTQTPRYLIKTRGQQVTLSCSPISGHRSVSWYQQTPGQGLQFLFEYFSETQRNKGNFPGRFSGRQFSNSRSEMNVSTLELGDSALYLCASSGSTDTQYFGPGTRLTVL.

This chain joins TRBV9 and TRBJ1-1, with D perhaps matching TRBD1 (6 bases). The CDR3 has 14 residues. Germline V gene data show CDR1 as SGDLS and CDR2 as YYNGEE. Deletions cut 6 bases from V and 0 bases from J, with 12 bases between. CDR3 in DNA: TGTGCCAGCACGCTGGGACACATGAACACTGAAGCTTTCTTT. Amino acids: CASTLGHMNTEAFF.

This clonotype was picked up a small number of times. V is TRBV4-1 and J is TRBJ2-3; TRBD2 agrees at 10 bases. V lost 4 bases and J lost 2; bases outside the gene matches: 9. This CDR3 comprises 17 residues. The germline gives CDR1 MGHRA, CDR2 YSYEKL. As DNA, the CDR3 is TGCGCCAGCAGCCTCCGACTAGCGGGTACGAACACAGATACGCAGTATTTT. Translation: CASSLRLAGTNTDTQYF.

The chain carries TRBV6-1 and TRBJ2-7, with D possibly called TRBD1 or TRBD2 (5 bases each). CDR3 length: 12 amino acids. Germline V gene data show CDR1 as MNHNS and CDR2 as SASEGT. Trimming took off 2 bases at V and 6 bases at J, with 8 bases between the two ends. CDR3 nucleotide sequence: TGTGCCAGCAGTGAACGAGGGACCGAGCAGTACTTC. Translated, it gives CASSERGTEQYF.

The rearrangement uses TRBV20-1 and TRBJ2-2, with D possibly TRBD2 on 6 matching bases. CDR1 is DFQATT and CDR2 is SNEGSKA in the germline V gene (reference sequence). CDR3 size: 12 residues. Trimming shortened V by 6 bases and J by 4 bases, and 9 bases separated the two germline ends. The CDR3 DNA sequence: TGCAGTGCCAAGGAGGGCACCGGGGAGCTGTTTTTT. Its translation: CSAKEGTGELFF.

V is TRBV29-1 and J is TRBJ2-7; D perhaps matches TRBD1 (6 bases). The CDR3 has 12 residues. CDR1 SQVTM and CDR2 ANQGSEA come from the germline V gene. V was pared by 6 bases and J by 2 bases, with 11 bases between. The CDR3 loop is CSVLRDTYEQYF. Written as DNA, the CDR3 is TGCAGCGTCTTGAGGGACACCTACGAGCAGTACTTC.

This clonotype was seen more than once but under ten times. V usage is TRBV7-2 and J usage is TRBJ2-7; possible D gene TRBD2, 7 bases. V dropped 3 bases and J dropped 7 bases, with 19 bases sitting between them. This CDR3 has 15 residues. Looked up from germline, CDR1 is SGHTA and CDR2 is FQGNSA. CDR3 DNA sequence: TGTGCCAGCAGCTTCGCGGGGGCGCCGGTGGGGGAGCAGTACTTC. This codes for CASSFAGAPVGEQYF.

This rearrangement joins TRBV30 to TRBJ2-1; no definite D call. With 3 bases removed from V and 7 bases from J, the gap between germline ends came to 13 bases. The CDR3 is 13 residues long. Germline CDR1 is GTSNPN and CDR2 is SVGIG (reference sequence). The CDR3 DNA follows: TGTGCCTGGAGCAGTCAAAAATGGAATGAGCAGTTCTTC. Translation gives CAWSSQKWNEQFF.

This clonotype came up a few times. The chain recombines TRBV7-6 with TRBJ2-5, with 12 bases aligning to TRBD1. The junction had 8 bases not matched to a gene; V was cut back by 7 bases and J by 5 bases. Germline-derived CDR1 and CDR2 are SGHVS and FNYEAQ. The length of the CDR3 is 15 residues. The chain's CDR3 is CASTGTGGGTETQYF. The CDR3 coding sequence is TGTGCCAGCACCGGGACAGGGGGCGGTACGGAGACCCAGTACTTC.